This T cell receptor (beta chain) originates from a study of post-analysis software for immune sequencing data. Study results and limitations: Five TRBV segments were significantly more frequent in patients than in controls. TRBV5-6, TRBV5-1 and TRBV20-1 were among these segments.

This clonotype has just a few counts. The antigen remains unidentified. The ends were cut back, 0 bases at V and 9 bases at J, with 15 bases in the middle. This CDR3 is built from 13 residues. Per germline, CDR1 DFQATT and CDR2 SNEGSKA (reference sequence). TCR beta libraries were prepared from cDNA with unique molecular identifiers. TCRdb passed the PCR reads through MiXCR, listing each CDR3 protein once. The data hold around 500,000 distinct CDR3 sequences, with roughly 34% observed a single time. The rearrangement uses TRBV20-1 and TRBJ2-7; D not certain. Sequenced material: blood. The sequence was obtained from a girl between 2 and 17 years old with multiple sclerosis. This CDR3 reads CSARDDAGVGQYF. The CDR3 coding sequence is TGCAGTGCTAGAGATGATGCAGGCGTGGGGCAGTACTTC.